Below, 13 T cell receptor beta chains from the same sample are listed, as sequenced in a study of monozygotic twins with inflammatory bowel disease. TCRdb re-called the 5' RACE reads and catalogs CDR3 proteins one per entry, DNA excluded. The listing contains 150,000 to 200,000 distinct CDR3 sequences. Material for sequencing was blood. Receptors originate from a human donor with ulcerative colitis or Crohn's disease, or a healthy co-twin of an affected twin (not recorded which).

The CDR3 sequence: CASSETVPSGANVLTF. The chain employs TRBV6-1 and TRBJ2-6; TCRdb returns TRBD1, unconfirmable since there is no DNA. CDR1 MNHNS and CDR2 SASEGT come from the germline V gene. The CDR3 has 16 amino acids.

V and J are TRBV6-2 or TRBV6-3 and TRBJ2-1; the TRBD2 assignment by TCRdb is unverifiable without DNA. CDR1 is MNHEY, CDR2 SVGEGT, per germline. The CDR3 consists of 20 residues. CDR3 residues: CASSYSRTSGVIQRRYEQFF.

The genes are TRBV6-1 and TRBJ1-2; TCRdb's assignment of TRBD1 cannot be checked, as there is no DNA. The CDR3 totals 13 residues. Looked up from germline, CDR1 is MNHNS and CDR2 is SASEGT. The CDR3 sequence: CASSESGAGGYTF.

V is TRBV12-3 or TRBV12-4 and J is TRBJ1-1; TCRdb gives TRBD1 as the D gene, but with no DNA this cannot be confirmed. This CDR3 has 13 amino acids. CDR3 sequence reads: CASRKPGQGRAFF.

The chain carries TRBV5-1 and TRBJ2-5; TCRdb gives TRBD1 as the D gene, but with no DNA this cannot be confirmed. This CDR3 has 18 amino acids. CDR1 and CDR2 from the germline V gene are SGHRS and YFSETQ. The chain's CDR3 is CASSPLWEDRSDQETQYF.

CDR3 protein: CASSSYGSVGQETQYF. This chain uses TRBV7-2 with TRBJ2-5. Germline CDR1 is SGHTA and CDR2 is FQGNSA. The length of the CDR3 is 16 residues.

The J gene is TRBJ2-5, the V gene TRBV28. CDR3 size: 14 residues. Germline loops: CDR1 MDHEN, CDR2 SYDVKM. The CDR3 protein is CASSLVGNQETQYF.

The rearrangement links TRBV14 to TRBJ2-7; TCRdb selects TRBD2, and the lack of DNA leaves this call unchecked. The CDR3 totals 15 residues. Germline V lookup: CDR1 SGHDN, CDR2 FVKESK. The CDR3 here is CASSQYERETDEQYF.

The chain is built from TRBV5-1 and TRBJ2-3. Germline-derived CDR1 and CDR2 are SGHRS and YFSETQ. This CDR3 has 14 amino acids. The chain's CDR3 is CASSLDGSTDTQYF.

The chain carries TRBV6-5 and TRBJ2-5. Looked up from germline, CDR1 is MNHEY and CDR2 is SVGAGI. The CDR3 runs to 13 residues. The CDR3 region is CASRAGDQETQYF.

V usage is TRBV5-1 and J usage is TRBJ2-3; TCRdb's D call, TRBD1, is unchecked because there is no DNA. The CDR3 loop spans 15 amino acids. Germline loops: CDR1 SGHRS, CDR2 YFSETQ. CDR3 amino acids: CASSLLQGGTDTQYF.

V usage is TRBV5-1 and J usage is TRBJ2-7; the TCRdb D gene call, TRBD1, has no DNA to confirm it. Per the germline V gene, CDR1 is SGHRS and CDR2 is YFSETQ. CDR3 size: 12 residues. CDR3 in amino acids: CASSDDRGTQYF. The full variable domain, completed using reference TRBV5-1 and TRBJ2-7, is KAGVTQTPRYLIKTRGQQVTLSCSPISGHRSVSWYQQTPGQGLQFLFEYFSETQRNKGNFPGRFSGRQFSNSRSEMNVSTLELGDSALYLCASSDDRGTQYFGPGTRLTVT.

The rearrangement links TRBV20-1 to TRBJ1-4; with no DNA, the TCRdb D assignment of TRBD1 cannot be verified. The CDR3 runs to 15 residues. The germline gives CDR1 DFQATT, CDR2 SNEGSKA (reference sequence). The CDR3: CSAMDTGTNNEKLFF.